This T cell receptor beta chain was recorded in a study of T and B cells in COVID-19 patients. For the study at large: Peripheral blood came from COVID-19 patients with active infection or after recovery. Study-wide points: Patients with COVID-19 reportedly showed strongly skewed T cell receptor beta variable and joining gene usage.

Turning to this clonotype: The antigen remains unidentified.

Trimming left V 5 bases short and J 0 bases short, with 2 bases between. The CDR3 has 13 amino acids. From blood, roughly 240-550 ng of genomic DNA served as TRB template. BIOMED2 TRB-A/B primer pools were used in multiplex TRB PCR. TCRdb itself ran the multiplex PCR reads through MiXCR, one entry per CDR3 protein. The data contain 9,000 to 13,000 distinct CDR3 sequences, 30% to 35% of them seen just once; the ten biggest clones take up around an eighth. This clonotype originated in a human donor with active COVID-19. The chain uses TRBV12-3 or TRBV12-4 and TRBJ1-6; D gene ambiguous. The sequenced material came from blood. The CDR3 is CASSGSYNSPLHF. Written as DNA, the CDR3 is TGTGCCAGCAGTGGCTCCTATAATTCACCCCTCCACTTT.